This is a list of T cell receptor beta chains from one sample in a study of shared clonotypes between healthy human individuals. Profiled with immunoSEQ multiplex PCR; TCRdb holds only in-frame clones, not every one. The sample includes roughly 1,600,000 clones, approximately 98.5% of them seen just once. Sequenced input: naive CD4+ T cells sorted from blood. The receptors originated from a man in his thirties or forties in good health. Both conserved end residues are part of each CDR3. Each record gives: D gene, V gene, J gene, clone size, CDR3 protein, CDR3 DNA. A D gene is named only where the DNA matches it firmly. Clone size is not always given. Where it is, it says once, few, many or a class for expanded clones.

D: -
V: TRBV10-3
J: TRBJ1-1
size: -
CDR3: CAIKAPGSDTEAFF
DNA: TGTGCCATCAAGGCCCCCGGATCCGACACTGAAGCTTTCTTT

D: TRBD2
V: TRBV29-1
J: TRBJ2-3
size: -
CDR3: CSVEYGRGTDTQYF
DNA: TGCAGCGTTGAGTACGGGAGGGGTACAGATACGCAGTATTTT

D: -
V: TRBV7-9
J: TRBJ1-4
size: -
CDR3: CASSLEGTGRPNEKLFF
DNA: TGTGCCAGCAGCTTAGAGGGTACAGGGCGGCCCAATGAAAAACTGTTTTTT

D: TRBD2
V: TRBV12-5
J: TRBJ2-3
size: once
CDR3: CASGLVLSGRGTDTQYF
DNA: TGTGCTAGTGGTTTGGTACTAAGCGGGAGAGGCACAGATACGCAGTATTTT

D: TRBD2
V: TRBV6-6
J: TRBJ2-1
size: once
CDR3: CASRRLAGGTGNEQFF
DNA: TGTGCCAGCAGGCGACTAGCGGGAGGTACGGGGAATGAGCAGTTCTTC

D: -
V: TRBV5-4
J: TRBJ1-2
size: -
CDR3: CASSAGQSYGYTF
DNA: TGTGCCAGCAGCGCCGGACAGAGTTATGGCTACACCTTC

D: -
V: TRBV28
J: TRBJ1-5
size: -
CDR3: CASTQGNQPQHF
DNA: TGTGCCAGCACCCAGGGCAATCAGCCCCAGCATTTT

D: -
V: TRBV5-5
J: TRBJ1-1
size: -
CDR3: CASSLSQGNTEAFF
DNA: TGTGCCAGCAGCCTCTCCCAGGGGAACACTGAAGCTTTCTTT

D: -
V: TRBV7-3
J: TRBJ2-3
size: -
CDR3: CASSVSTDTQYF
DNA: TGTGCCAGCAGCGTAAGCACAGATACGCAGTATTTT

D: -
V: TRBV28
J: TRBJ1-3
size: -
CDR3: CASSLRVGPGNTIYF
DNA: TGTGCCAGCAGTCTCCGCGTTGGACCTGGAAACACCATATATTTT

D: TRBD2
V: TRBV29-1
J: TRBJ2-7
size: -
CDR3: CSVLAGGGWEQYF
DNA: TGCAGCGTATTAGCGGGAGGCGGGTGGGAGCAGTACTTC

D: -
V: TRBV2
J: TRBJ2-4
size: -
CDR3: CASSGEGVVPSVF
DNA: TGTGCCAGCAGTGGAGAGGGGGTAGTCCCCTCAGTCTTC

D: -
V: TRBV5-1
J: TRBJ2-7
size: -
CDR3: CASSWTRGAEQYF
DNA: TGCGCCAGCAGCTGGACCAGGGGGGCCGAGCAGTACTTC

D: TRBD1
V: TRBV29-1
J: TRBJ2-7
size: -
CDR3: CSAGDRGAYEQYF
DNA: TGCAGCGCCGGGGACAGGGGGGCCTACGAGCAGTACTTC

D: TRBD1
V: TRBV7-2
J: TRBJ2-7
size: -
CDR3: CASSSRQGAEEQYF
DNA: TGTGCCAGCAGCTCAAGACAGGGGGCGGAAGAGCAGTACTTC

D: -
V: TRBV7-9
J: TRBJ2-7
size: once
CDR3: CASSLAQSASYEQYF
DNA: TGTGCCAGCAGCTTAGCGCAGAGCGCCTCCTACGAGCAGTACTTC

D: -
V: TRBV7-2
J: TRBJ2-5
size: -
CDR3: CASSLVSGETQYF
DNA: TGTGCCAGCAGCTTAGTTTCGGGAGAGACCCAGTACTTC

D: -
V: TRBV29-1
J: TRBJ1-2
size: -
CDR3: CSVDWGRDYGYTF
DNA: TGCAGCGTTGACTGGGGGAGAGACTATGGCTACACCTTC

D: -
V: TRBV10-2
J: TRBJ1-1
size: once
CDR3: CASSESLGGSSWDTEAFF
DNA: TGCGCCAGCAGTGAGTCTCTGGGGGGATCGTCCTGGGACACTGAAGCTTTCTTT

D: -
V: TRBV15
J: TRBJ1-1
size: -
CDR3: CATSRDLGGLPVAFF
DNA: TGTGCCACCAGCAGAGATCTCGGGGGGCTCCCGGTAGCTTTCTTT

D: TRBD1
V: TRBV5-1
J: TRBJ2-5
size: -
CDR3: CASSPPGQGSGQTQHF
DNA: TGCGCCAGCAGCCCTCCAGGACAGGGGAGTGGCCAGACCCAGCACTTC

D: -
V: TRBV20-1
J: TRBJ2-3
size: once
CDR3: CSANLVDTQYF
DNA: TGCAGTGCGAATCTGGTAGATACGCAGTATTTT

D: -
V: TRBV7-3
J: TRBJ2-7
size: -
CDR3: CASSLNGDSYEQYF
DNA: TGTGCCAGCAGCTTAAACGGGGACTCCTACGAGCAGTACTTC

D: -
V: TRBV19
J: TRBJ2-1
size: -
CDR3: CASRSHEGTSLNEQFF
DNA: TGTGCCAGTAGGTCCCACGAGGGGACCTCATTAAATGAGCAGTTCTTC

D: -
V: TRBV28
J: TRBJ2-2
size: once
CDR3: CASRQNTGELFF
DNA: TGTGCCAGCAGACAGAACACCGGGGAGCTGTTTTTT

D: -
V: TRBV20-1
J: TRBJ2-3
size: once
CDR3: CSAIRTDTQYF
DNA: TGCAGTGCTATCCGAACAGATACGCAGTATTTT

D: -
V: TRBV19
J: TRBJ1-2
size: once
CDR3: CASTLPGRSYGYTF
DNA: TGTGCCAGTACCCTCCCCGGCAGGAGCTATGGCTACACCTTC

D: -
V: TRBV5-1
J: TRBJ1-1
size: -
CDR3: CASSDQGTPNTEAFF
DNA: TGCGCCAGCAGCGATCAGGGGACACCGAACACTGAAGCTTTCTTT

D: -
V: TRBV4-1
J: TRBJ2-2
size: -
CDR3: CASSPLRSTGELFF
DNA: TGCGCCAGCAGCCCCTTGAGATCCACCGGGGAGCTGTTTTTT

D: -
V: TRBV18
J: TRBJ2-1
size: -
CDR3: CASSPFFRDNEQFF
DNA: TGTGCCAGCTCACCTTTCTTCCGGGACAATGAGCAGTTCTTC

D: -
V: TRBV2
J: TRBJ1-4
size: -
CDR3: CASSEVWGRGEKLFF
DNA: TGTGCCAGCAGTGAAGTTTGGGGGCGCGGTGAAAAACTGTTTTTT

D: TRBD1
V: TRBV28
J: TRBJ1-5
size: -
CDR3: CASSQDRGVQPQHF
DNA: TGTGCCAGCAGTCAAGACAGGGGCGTTCAGCCCCAGCATTTT

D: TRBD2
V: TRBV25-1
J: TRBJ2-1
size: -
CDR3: CASRATGLAEPKEQFF
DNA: TGTGCCAGCAGGGCTACAGGACTAGCCGAACCCAAGGAGCAGTTCTTC

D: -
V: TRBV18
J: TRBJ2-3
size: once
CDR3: CASSPPSGSTDTQYF
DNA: TGTGCCAGCTCACCCCCCAGCGGAAGCACAGATACGCAGTATTTT

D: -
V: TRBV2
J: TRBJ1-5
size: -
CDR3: CASSEGGGSYQPQHF
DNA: TGTGCCAGCAGTGAAGGGGGAGGCAGCTATCAGCCCCAGCATTTT

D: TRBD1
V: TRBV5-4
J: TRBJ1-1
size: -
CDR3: CASSLDRGRTEAFF
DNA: TGTGCCAGCAGCTTGGACAGGGGGCGGACTGAAGCTTTCTTT

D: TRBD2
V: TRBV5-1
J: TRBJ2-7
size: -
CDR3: CASTSGSSYEQYF
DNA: TGCGCCAGCACAAGCGGGAGCTCCTACGAGCAGTACTTC

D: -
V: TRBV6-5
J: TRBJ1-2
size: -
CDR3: CASSLGTPPYGYTF
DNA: TGTGCCAGCAGTTTAGGGACACCGCCTTATGGCTACACCTTC

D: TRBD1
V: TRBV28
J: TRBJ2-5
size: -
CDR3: CASSPWTGLQETQYF
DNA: TGTGCCAGCAGTCCCTGGACAGGGCTACAAGAGACCCAGTACTTC

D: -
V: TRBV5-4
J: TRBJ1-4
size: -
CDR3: CASSFGDGEEKLFF
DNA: TGTGCCAGCAGCTTCGGGGACGGCGAGGAAAAACTGTTTTTT

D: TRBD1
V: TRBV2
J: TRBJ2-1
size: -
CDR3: CASHKTGNNEQFF
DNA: TGTGCCAGCCACAAGACAGGGAACAATGAGCAGTTCTTC

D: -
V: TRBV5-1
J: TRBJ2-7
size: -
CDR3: CASSPGPGNYEQYF
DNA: TGCGCCAGCAGCCCAGGTCCAGGGAACTACGAGCAGTACTTC

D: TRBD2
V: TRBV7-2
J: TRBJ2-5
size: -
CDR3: CASSLAPSGKETQYF
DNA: TGTGCCAGCAGCTTAGCACCTAGCGGAAAAGAGACCCAGTACTTC

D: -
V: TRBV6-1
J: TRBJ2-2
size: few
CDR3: CASSRNTGELFF
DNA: TGTGCCAGCAGCAGGAACACCGGGGAGCTGTTTTTT

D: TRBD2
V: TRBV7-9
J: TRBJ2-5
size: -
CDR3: CASSFLAGGGETQYF
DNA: TGTGCCAGCAGCTTTCTAGCGGGAGGGGGAGAGACCCAGTACTTC

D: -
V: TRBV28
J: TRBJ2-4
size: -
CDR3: CASSPPGPLKNIQYF
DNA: TGTGCCAGCAGCCCGCCGGGGCCCCTCAAAAACATTCAGTACTTC

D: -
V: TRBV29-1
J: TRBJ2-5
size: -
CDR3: CSVGQGRETQYF
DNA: TGCAGCGTTGGGCAGGGTAGAGAGACCCAGTACTTC

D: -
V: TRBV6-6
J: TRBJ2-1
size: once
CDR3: CASSYPNLPYNEQFF
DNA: TGTGCCAGCAGTTATCCGAACTTACCGTACAATGAGCAGTTCTTC

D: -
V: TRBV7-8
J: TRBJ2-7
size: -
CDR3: CASSLEAGQISSYEQYF
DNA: TGTGCCAGCAGCTTAGAGGCGGGACAGATAAGCTCCTACGAGCAGTACTTC